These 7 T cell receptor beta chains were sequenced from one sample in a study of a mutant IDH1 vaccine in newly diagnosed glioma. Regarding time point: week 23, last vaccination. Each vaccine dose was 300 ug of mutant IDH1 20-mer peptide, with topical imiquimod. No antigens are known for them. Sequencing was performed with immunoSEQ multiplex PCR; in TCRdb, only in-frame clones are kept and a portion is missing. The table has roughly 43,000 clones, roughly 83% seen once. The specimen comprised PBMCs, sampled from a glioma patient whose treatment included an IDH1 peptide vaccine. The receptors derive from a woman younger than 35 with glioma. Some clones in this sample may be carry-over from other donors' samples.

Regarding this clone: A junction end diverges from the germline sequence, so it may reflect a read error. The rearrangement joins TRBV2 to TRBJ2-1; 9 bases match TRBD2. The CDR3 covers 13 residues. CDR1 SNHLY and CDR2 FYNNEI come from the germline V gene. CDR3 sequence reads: CASREGLANEQFF. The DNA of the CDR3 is TGTGCCAGCAGGGAAGGACTAGCGAATGAGCAGTTCTTC.

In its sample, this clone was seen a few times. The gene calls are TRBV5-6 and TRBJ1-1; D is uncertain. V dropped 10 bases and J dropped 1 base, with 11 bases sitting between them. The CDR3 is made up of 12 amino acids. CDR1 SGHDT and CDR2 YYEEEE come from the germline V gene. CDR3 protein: CAGSVGNTEAFF. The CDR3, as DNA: TGTGCCGGAAGCGTGGGGAACACTGAAGCTTTCTTT.

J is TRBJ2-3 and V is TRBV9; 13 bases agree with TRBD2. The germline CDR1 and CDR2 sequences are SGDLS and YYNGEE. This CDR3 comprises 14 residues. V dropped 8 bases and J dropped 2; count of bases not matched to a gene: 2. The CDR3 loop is CASTSGGVTDTQYF. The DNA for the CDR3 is TGTGCCAGTACTAGCGGGGGGGTCACAGATACGCAGTATTTT.

The CDR3 protein is CASSVTHRVRSSYEQYF. The CDR3 bases are TGTGCCAGTAGTGTTACCCACAGGGTCAGAAGCTCCTACGAGCAGTACTTC. This rearrangement joins TRBV19 to TRBJ2-7; a weak D match, TRBD1 (6 bases). Germline V gives CDR1 LNHDA, CDR2 SQIVND (reference sequence). The CDR3 spans 17 residues. The V gene lost 5 bases and the J gene lost 0 bases, with 20 bases spanning the gap.

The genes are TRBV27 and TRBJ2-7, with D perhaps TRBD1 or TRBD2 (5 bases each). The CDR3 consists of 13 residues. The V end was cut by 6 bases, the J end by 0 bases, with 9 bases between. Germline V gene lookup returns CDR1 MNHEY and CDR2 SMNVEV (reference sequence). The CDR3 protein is CASSTGPSYEQYF. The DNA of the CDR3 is TGTGCCAGCAGCACGGGGCCCTCCTACGAGCAGTACTTC.

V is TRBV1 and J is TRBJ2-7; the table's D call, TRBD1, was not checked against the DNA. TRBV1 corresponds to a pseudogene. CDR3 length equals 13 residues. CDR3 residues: CTSTNSGAYEQYF. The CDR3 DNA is TGCACCAGCACCAACTCAGGGGCCTACGAGCAGTACTTC.

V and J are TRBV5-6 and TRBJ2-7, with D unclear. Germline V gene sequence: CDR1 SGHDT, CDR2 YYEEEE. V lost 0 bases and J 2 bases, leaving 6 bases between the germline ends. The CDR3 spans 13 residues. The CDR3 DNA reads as TGTGCCAGCAGCTTGGGTAGTACCTACGAGCAGTACTTC. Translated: CASSLGSTYEQYF.